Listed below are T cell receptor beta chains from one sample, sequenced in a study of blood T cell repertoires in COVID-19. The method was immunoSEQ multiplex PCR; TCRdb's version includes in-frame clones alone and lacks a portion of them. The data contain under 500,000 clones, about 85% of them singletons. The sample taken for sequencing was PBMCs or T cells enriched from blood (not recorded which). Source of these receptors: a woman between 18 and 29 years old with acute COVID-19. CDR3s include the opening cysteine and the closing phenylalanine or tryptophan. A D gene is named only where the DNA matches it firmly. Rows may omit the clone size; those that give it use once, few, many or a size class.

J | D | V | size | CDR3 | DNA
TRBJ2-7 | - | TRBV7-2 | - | CASSTDGGATYEQYF | TGTGCCAGCAGCACAGACGGGGGAGCGACCTACGAGCAGTACTTC
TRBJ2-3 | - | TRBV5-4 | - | CASSPAEPRMTDTQYF | TGTGCCAGCAGCCCAGCGGAGCCAAGAATGACAGATACGCAGTATTTT
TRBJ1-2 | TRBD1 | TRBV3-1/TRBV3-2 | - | CASSQDGDRIGGYTF | TGTGCCAGCAGCCAAGATGGGGACAGGATTGGGGGCTACACCTTC
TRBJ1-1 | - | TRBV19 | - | CASSIRGLNTEAFF | TGTGCCAGTAGTATACGAGGGCTGAACACTGAAGCTTTCTTT
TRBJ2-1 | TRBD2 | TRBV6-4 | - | CASSDSLAGYNEQFF | TGTGCCAGCAGTGACAGTTTAGCGGGGTACAATGAGCAGTTCTTC
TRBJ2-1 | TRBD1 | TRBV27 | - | CASSLSIGTGDYNEQFF | TGTGCCAGCAGTTTATCAATCGGGACAGGGGATTACAATGAGCAGTTCTTC
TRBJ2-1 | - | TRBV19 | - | CASSMDISPFNEQFF | TGTGCCAGTAGTATGGACATTTCTCCCTTCAATGAGCAGTTCTTC
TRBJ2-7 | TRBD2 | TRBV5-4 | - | CASSLGRGVTYEQYF | TGTGCCAGCAGCTTGGGGCGGGGGGTTACCTACGAGCAGTACTTC
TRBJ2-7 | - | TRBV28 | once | CASSPQRGIKEQYF | TGTGCCAGCAGTCCTCAAAGGGGAATAAAGGAGCAGTACTTC
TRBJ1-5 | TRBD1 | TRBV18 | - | CASSPPRTGDFGNQPQHF | TGTGCCAGCTCACCACCTCGGACAGGGGATTTCGGCAATCAGCCCCAGCATTTT